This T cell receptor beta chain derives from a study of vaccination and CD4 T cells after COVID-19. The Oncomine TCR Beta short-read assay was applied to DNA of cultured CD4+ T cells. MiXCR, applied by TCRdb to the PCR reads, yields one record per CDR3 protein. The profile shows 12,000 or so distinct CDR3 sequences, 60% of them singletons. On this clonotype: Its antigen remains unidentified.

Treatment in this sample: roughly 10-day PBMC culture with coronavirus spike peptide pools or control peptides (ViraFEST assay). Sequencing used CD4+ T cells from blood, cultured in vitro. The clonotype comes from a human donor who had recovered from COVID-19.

CDR3: CASSPTSLADETQYF. The CDR3 DNA reads as TGTGCCAGCTCACCAACTAGTTTAGCGGATGAGACCCAGTACTTC. The chain joins TRBV18 to TRBJ2-5; D may be TRBD2 (6 bases). This CDR3 spans 15 amino acids. V dropped 2 bases and J dropped 5 bases, with 15 bases sitting between them. Germline V gene data show CDR1 as KGHSH and CDR2 as LQKENI.